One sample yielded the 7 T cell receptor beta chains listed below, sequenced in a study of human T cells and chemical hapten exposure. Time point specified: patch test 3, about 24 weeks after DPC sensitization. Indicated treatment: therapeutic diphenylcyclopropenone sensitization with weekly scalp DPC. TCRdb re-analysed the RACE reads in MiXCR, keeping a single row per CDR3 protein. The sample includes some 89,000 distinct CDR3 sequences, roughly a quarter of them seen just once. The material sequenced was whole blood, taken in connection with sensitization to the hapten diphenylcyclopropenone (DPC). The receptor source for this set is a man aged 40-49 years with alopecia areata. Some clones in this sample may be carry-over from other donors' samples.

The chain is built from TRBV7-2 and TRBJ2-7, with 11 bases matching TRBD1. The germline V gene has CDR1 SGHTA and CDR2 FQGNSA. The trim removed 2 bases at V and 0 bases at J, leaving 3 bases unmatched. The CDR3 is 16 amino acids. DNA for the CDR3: TGTGCCAGCAGCTTAAGGACAGGGGGCAACTCCTACGAGCAGTACTTC. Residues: CASSLRTGGNSYEQYF.

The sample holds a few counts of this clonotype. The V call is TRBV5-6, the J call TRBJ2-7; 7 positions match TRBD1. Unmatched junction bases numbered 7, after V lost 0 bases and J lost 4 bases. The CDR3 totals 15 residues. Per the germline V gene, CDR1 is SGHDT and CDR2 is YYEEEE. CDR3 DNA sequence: TGTGCCAGCAGCTTGGCAGCCAGGGGGAGTTACGAGCAGTACTTC. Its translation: CASSLAARGSYEQYF.

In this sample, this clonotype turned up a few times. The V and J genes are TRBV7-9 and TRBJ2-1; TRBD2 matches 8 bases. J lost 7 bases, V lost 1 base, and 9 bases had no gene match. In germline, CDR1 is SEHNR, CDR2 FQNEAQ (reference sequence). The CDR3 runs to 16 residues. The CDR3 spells CASSLGESGRGNEQFF. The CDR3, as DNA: TGTGCCAGCAGCTTAGGGGAAAGCGGGAGAGGAAATGAGCAGTTCTTC.

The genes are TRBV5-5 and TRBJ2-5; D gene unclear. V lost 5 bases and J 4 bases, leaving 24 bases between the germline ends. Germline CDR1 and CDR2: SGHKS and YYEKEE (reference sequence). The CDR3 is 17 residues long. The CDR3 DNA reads TGTGCCAGCAGACTTCAACTCGACGCCTGGCGCCGAGAGACCCAGTACTTC. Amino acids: CASRLQLDAWRRETQYF.

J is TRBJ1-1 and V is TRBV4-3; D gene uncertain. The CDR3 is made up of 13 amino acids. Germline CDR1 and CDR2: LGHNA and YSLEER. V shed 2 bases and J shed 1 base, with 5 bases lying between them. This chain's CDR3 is CASSQTQNTEAFF. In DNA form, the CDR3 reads TGCGCCAGCAGCCAAACACAGAACACTGAAGCTTTCTTT.

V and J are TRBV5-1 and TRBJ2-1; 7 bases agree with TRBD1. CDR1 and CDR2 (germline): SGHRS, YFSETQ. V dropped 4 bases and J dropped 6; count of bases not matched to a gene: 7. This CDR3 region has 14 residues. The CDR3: CASSHPDRVNEQFF. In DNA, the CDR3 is TGCGCCAGCAGCCACCCCGACAGGGTCAATGAGCAGTTCTTC.

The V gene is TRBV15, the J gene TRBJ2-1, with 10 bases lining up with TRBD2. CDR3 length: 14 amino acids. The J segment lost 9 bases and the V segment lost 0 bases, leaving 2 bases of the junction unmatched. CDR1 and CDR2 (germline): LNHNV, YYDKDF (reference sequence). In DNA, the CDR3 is TGTGCCACCAGCAGAGAAATAGCGGGAGGTGAGCAGTTCTTC. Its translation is CATSREIAGGEQFF.